Listed below are T cell receptor beta chains from one sample, sequenced in a study of T cells after yellow fever vaccination. TCRdb re-called the 5' RACE reads through MiXCR, storing one row per CDR3 protein. The sample has a few hundred thousand distinct CDR3 sequences; about 7.8% are singletons. Specimen: PBMCs, collected around 45 days after the first yellow fever vaccination. The source is a man younger than 35 who received the YFV17D yellow fever vaccine. The CDR3 runs from the conserved cysteine through the conserved F or W. Each record gives: CDR3 protein, CDR3 DNA, J gene, V gene, D gene, clone size. The D gene is left open where the match is weak. Clone size is not always given. Where it is, it says once, few, many or a class for expanded clones.

CDR3 protein: CASSWVETQYF
CDR3 DNA: TGTGCCAGCAGCTGGGTGGAGACCCAGTACTTC
J gene: TRBJ2-5
V gene: TRBV5-5
D gene: .
clone size: few

CDR3 protein: CASSRPGQGTGELFF
CDR3 DNA: TGTGCCAGCAGCCGACCGGGACAGGGCACCGGGGAGCTGTTTTTT
J gene: TRBJ2-2
V gene: TRBV5-5
D gene: TRBD1
clone size: .

CDR3 protein: CASSLVGKTSGGVNEQFF
CDR3 DNA: TGTGCCAGCAGCTTAGTGGGAAAGACTAGCGGGGGGGTCAATGAGCAGTTCTTC
J gene: TRBJ2-1
V gene: TRBV11-2
D gene: TRBD2
clone size: .

CDR3 protein: CASSQVERSGLGYTF
CDR3 DNA: TGCGCCAGCAGCCAAGTGGAACGTTCGGGTCTCGGCTACACCTTC
J gene: TRBJ1-2
V gene: TRBV4-3
D gene: .
clone size: few

CDR3 protein: CASSPPDHKLFF
CDR3 DNA: TGTGCCAGCAGCCCTCCAGACCACAAACTGTTTTTT
J gene: TRBJ1-4
V gene: TRBV7-8
D gene: .
clone size: .

CDR3 protein: CASSRTSGGARDNEQFF
CDR3 DNA: TGTGCCAGCTCCCGGACTAGCGGGGGAGCCCGCGACAATGAGCAGTTCTTC
J gene: TRBJ2-1
V gene: TRBV18
D gene: TRBD2
clone size: few

CDR3 protein: CSAGQGADGYTF
CDR3 DNA: TGCAGTGCTGGACAGGGGGCGGATGGCTACACCTTC
J gene: TRBJ1-2
V gene: TRBV20-1
D gene: TRBD1
clone size: few

CDR3 protein: CASSLRTGGSQPQHF
CDR3 DNA: TGTGCCAGCAGCCTTCGGACAGGGGGATCTCAGCCCCAGCATTTT
J gene: TRBJ1-5
V gene: TRBV5-5
D gene: TRBD1
clone size: .

CDR3 protein: CASTTLTRGYTEAFF
CDR3 DNA: TGTGCCAGCACCACCCTCACTCGGGGATACACTGAAGCTTTCTTT
J gene: TRBJ1-1
V gene: TRBV7-9
D gene: .
clone size: few

CDR3 protein: CASSESKVTGQYF
CDR3 DNA: TGCGCCAGCAGTGAGTCGAAAGTGACAGGGCAGTACTTC
J gene: TRBJ2-7
V gene: TRBV10-1
D gene: .
clone size: many

CDR3 protein: CAIHGYNEQFF
CDR3 DNA: TGTGCCATCCACGGGTACAATGAGCAGTTCTTC
J gene: TRBJ2-1
V gene: TRBV27
D gene: .
clone size: few

CDR3 protein: CASSSRTSYEQYF
CDR3 DNA: TGTGCCAGCAGCTCCCGGACTTCGTACGAGCAGTACTTC
J gene: TRBJ2-7
V gene: TRBV13
D gene: .
clone size: few

CDR3 protein: CASKYTDTQYF
CDR3 DNA: TGTGCCAGCAAATACACAGATACGCAGTATTTT
J gene: TRBJ2-3
V gene: TRBV12-3/TRBV12-4
D gene: .
clone size: .